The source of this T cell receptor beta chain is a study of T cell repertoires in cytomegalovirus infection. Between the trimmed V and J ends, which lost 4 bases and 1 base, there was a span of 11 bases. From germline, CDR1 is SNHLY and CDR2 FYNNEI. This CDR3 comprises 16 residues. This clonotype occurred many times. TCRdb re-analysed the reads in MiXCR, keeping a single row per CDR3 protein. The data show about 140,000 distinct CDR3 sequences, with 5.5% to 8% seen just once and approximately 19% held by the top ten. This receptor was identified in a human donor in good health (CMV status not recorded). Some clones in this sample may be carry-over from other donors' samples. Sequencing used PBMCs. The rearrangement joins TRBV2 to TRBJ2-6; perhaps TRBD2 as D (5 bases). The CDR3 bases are TGTGCCAGCAGTGTGTTCAGAGGGTCTGGGGCCAACGTCCTGACTTTC. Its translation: CASSVFRGSGANVLTF. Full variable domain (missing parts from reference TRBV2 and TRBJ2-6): EPEVTQTPSHQVTQMGQEVILRCVPISNHLYFYWYRQILGQKVEFLVSFYNNEISEKSEIFDDQFSVERPDGSNFTLKIRSTKLEDSAMYFCASSVFRGSGANVLTFGAGSRLTVL.